The next 2 T cell receptor beta chains were all read from a single sample in a study of sequential checkpoint blockade in melanoma. Sequencing used immunoSEQ multiplex PCR; TCRdb keeps in-frame clones, though not all of them. The table lists roughly 2,000 clones, around 20% of them singletons, with about 4.5% in the top ten. Specified treatment: randomized to nivolumab then ipilimumab (arm A) or the reverse (arm B). The specimen was tumor tissue (inferred from file names), collected from a patient given nivolumab and ipilimumab in sequence. Every receptor here comes from a human donor with melanoma.

This clone is classed as medium-sized. This sequence joins TRBV10-3 and TRBJ2-2; 9 nucleotides match TRBD2. The CDR3 length is 20 residues. V was pared by 3 bases and J by 0 bases, with 14 bases of the junction left unmatched. Germline assignment: CDR1 ENHRY and CDR2 SYGVKD. The CDR3 spells CAISEGPLSSGMANTGELFF. CDR3 coding DNA: TGTGCCATCAGTGAAGGTCCTCTTTCTAGCGGGATGGCGAACACCGGGGAGCTGTTTTTT.

The chain has TRBV6-8 and TRBJ2-3; TRBD2 is a possible D gene (6 bases). This CDR3 has 16 amino acids. CDR1 MNHGY and CDR2 SAAAGT come from the germline V gene. Trimming took 5 bases from V and 0 from J, leaving 15 bases between them. The CDR3 DNA reads TGTGCCAGCAGTGACAGCGGTAGCGGTAGCACAGATACGCAGTATTTT. Amino acids: CASSDSGSGSTDTQYF.